These 24 T cell receptor beta chains came from one sample sequenced in a study of blood T cell repertoires in COVID-19. Repertoires were generated with immunoSEQ multiplex PCR, while TCRdb's copy carries only in-frame clones and drops some. The table shows approximately 190,000 clones, with around 84% occurring only once. What was sequenced was peripheral blood. The receptors originated from a man aged 25 to 40 with active or convalescent COVID-19.

The chain has TRBV2 and TRBJ1-5; 7 positions match TRBD1. Germline CDR1 is SNHLY and CDR2 is FYNNEI. The ends lost 6 bases at V and 4 bases at J; junction bases unmatched: 9. This CDR3 is 15 amino acids long. The CDR3 loop reads CASRGTGQQNQPQHF. For the CDR3, the DNA is TGTGCCAGCAGAGGGACGGGACAGCAGAATCAGCCCCAGCATTTT.

The rearrangement joins TRBV3-1 (or the pseudogene TRBV3-2) to TRBJ1-1; 9 bases match TRBD1. CDR1 and CDR2 from the germline V gene are LGHDT and YNNKEL (reference sequence). This CDR3 has 17 residues. V trimming: 2 bases; J trimming: 2 bases; junction bases outside the gene matches: 9. As DNA, the CDR3 is TGTGCCAGCAGCCAATTACCGGGACAGGGATCCAACACTGAAGCTTTCTTT. Translating it yields CASSQLPGQGSNTEAFF.

J is TRBJ1-5 and V is TRBV7-6, with a tentative D call TRBD1 (5 bases). The CDR3 runs to 15 residues. Germline lookup yields CDR1 SGHVS and CDR2 FNYEAQ. V lost 1 base, J lost 7 bases, and 14 bases lay in between. CDR3 coding DNA: TGTGCCAGCAGCTTAGGGGGACTCCCAACGCAGCCCCAGCATTTT. Translating it yields CASSLGGLPTQPQHF.

The V and J genes are TRBV7-2 and TRBJ2-7, with D possibly TRBD1 on 6 matching bases. Between the trimmed V and J ends, which lost 1 base and 6 bases, there was a span of 13 bases. The CDR3 totals 14 residues. Germline V gene lookup returns CDR1 SGHTA and CDR2 FQGNSA. The CDR3 region has the DNA TGTGCCAGCAGCTTAGGGCTAGTGGGGGCCGAGCAGTACTTC. Its translation: CASSLGLVGAEQYF.

This sequence joins TRBV18 and TRBJ2-7, with 7 nucleotides matching TRBD1. The CDR3 is 14 residues long. Germline lookup yields CDR1 KGHSH and CDR2 LQKENI. V shed 2 bases and J 5 bases; nucleotides not matched to a gene: 6. The CDR3 coding sequence is TGTGCCAGCTCACCAGCTACTACAGGGGACGAGCAGTACTTC. Translated, it gives CASSPATTGDEQYF.

The V gene is TRBV5-1, the J gene TRBJ1-6, with TRBD1 identical over 9 bases. The length of the CDR3 is 17 residues. The V and J ends lost 6 bases and 6 bases, in that order; junction bases with no gene match: 13. Looked up from germline, CDR1 is SGHRS and CDR2 is YFSETQ. CDR3 region: CASTQGGTGTINSPLHF. The CDR3 coding sequence is TGCGCCAGCACTCAAGGCGGGACAGGGACAATTAATTCACCCCTCCACTTT.

The chain combines TRBV27 with TRBJ1-3; a weak D match, TRBD1 (5 bases). The V end lost 2 bases, the J end lost 3 bases, and 11 bases lay between the germline ends. Germline V gives CDR1 MNHEY, CDR2 SMNVEV (reference sequence). The CDR3 contains 15 residues. CDR3: CASSLRLGVGNTIYF. CDR3 nucleotide sequence: TGTGCCAGCAGTTTACGGTTAGGGGTTGGAAACACCATATATTTT.

The chain uses TRBV5-1 and TRBJ2-2, with D possibly being TRBD1 (6 bases). The V end was cut by 2 bases, the J end by 0 bases, with 11 bases between. CDR1 and CDR2 (germline): SGHRS, YFSETQ. This CDR3 is built from 16 residues. Written as DNA, the CDR3 is TGCGCCAGCAGCTTAGCAGGGGCTACGAACACCGGGGAGCTGTTTTTT. Translating gives CASSLAGATNTGELFF.

J is TRBJ2-3 and V is TRBV9; no definite D call. The germline V gene has CDR1 SGDLS and CDR2 YYNGEE. With 0 bases removed from V and 5 bases from J, the gap between germline ends came to 7 bases. This CDR3 region has 13 residues. The chain's CDR3 is CASSVAPGDTQYF. CDR3 nucleotide sequence: TGTGCCAGCAGCGTAGCTCCAGGAGATACGCAGTATTTT.

V usage is TRBV10-1 and J usage is TRBJ2-7; TRBD1 aligns across 9 bases. Germline values: CDR1 WNHNN, CDR2 SYGVQD (reference sequence). V gave up 4 bases and J gave up 2 bases; unmatched junction bases: 6. The CDR3 is 15 amino acids. CDR3 nucleotides: TGCGCCAGCAGTGGGTCCGGGACAGGGCCCTACGAGCAGTACTTC. Translated: CASSGSGTGPYEQYF.

This chain uses TRBV30 with TRBJ2-5; a weak D match, TRBD2 (5 bases). Germline CDR1 and CDR2: GTSNPN and SVGIG (reference sequence). CDR3 size: 14 residues. Written as DNA, the CDR3 is TGTGCTCGGAGCTCTCTAGCCCATCAAGAGACCCAGTACTTC. The encoded protein is CARSSLAHQETQYF. The full variable domain, its missing parts supplied by reference TRBV30 and TRBJ2-5, is SQTIHQWPATLVQPVGSPLSLECTVEGTSNPNLYWYRQAAGRGLQLLFYSVGIGQISSEVPQNLSASRPQDRQFILSSKKLLLSDSGFYLCARSSLAHQETQYFGPGTRLLVL.

This chain connects TRBV7-2 to TRBJ2-3; 8 nucleotides align to TRBD1. This CDR3 spans 14 amino acids. J gave up 4 bases and V 5 bases, and 5 bases lay outside the gene matches. CDR1 is SGHTA, CDR2 FQGNSA, per germline. This CDR3 is CASSPTGAADTQYF. The CDR3 bases are TGTGCCAGCAGCCCGACAGGGGCCGCAGATACGCAGTATTTT. Using reference TRBV7-2 and TRBJ2-3 for the parts outside the CDR3, the full variable domain is GAGVSQSPSNKVTEKGKDVELRCDPISGHTALYWYRQSLGQGLEFLIYFQGNSAPDKSGLPSDRFSAERTGGSVSTLTIQRTQQEDSAVYLCASSPTGAADTQYFGPGTRLTVL.

The CDR3 nucleotides read TGTGCCAGCAGTTCTCCAGCGGGGTGGGAGACCAGGGGGGAGCTGTTTTTT. Protein product: CASSSPAGWETRGELFF. The chain couples TRBV6-2 or TRBV6-3 to TRBJ2-2, with TRBD2 matching over 7 bases. CDR1 is MNHEY, CDR2 SVGEGT, per germline. This CDR3 has 17 residues. With V trimmed by 4 bases and J by 8 bases, 16 bases remained unmatched.

V and J are TRBV2 and TRBJ1-4; 9 bases are shared with TRBD1. CDR1 is SNHLY and CDR2 is FYNNEI in the germline V gene. The V segment lost 6 bases and the J segment 7 bases; nucleotides outside the gene matches: 9. The CDR3 runs 15 residues. DNA of the CDR3: TGTGCCAGCAGAACAACGGGACAGGGAGGTGAAAAACTGTTTTTT. This sequence encodes CASRTTGQGGEKLFF.

This clone occurred a few times. The chain combines TRBV7-3 with TRBJ1-1, with 10 bases that match TRBD1. Germline CDR1 SGHTA, CDR2 FQGTGA. This CDR3 has 16 amino acids. V shed 2 bases and J 10 bases; nucleotides not matched to a gene: 13. The CDR3, as DNA: TGTGCCAGCAGCTTAGGTCGACAGGGGGCAGGATCGGTAGCTTTCTTT. This gives the protein CASSLGRQGAGSVAFF.

The CDR3 bases are TGTGCCACTCGGGACAGTGGGGGCCCAGATACGCAGTATTTT. Translated: CATRDSGGPDTQYF. J is TRBJ2-3 and V is TRBV11-2; 7 bases are shared with TRBD1. Trimming took 10 bases from V and 4 from J; bases not matched to a gene: 11. CDR1 and CDR2 from the germline V gene are SGHAT and FQNNGV. There are 14 residues in the CDR3.

The V call is TRBV30, the J call TRBJ1-5, with TRBD1 matching over 7 bases. The germline gives CDR1 GTSNPN, CDR2 SVGIG (reference sequence). J was trimmed by 2 bases and V by 2 bases; bases with no gene match: 3. The CDR3 has 14 residues. This chain's CDR3 is CAWSTGVGNQPQHF. The CDR3 DNA reads TGTGCCTGGAGTACAGGGGTAGGCAATCAGCCCCAGCATTTT. Full variable domain (missing parts from reference TRBV30 and TRBJ1-5): SQTIHQWPATLVQPVGSPLSLECTVEGTSNPNLYWYRQAAGRGLQLLFYSVGIGQISSEVPQNLSASRPQDRQFILSSKKLLLSDSGFYLCAWSTGVGNQPQHFGDGTRLSIL.

In its sample, this clone was seen once. The chain recombines TRBV7-8 with TRBJ1-1, with unresolved D. Germline assignment: CDR1 SGHVS and CDR2 FQNEAQ. The V and J ends lost 1 base and 3 bases respectively, with 15 bases between them. The CDR3 contains 16 residues. CDR3 DNA sequence: TGTGCCAGCAGCTTAGGGGCCGCGGGCTTGGACACTGAAGCTTTCTTT. The encoded protein is CASSLGAAGLDTEAFF.

The chain has TRBV10-3 and TRBJ2-1, with 9 bases fitting TRBD2. V lost 3 bases to trimming and J lost 3 bases; unmatched junction nucleotides: 6. The CDR3 is 16 amino acids. CDR1 and CDR2 (germline): ENHRY, SYGVKD. The CDR3 sequence: CAISDAGTSLYNEQFF. The CDR3 coding sequence is TGTGCCATCAGTGACGCCGGGACTAGCCTCTACAATGAGCAGTTCTTC.

The J gene is TRBJ1-4, the V gene TRBV19, with a possible D match to TRBD1 (6 bases). Trimming stripped 3 bases from V and 6 bases from J, with 14 bases between. This CDR3 is built from 15 residues. Per germline, CDR1 LNHDA and CDR2 SQIVND (reference sequence). This chain's CDR3 is CASSIPDSGDEKLFF. The CDR3 DNA sequence: TGTGCCAGTAGTATTCCGGACAGCGGTGATGAAAAACTGTTTTTT.

This clone was recorded a few times. In nucleotides, the CDR3 is TGTGCCACCAGTGCCGCCGCCGGGACAGGGAACGGTGGCTACACCTTC. Its translation: CATSAAAGTGNGGYTF. The rearrangement joins TRBV24-1 to TRBJ1-2; 9 bases map to TRBD1. The V and J ends lost 5 bases and 7 bases, in that order; junction bases with no gene match: 13. This CDR3 region has 16 residues. The V gene's germline CDR1 is KGHDR and CDR2 SFDVKD.

The chain employs TRBV19 and TRBJ2-3; perhaps TRBD1 as D (5 bases). This CDR3 comprises 14 residues. V shed 5 bases and J shed 7 bases, with 16 bases lying between them. Germline V gives CDR1 LNHDA, CDR2 SQIVND (reference sequence). DNA for the CDR3: TGTGCCAGTAGTGGGCAGGGCGGTCTATATACGCAGTATTTT. It is translated as CASSGQGGLYTQYF.

This chain links TRBV29-1 with TRBJ1-1, with D maybe TRBD1 (6 bases). The CDR3 is 14 residues long. Germline V gene sequence: CDR1 SQVTM, CDR2 ANQGSEA. Trimming stripped 3 bases from V and 2 bases from J, with 13 bases between. The CDR3 DNA follows: TGCAGCGTTGATTCAGGGGTTAGAAACACTGAAGCTTTCTTT. Its translation is CSVDSGVRNTEAFF. Full variable domain (outside the CDR3, taken from reference TRBV29-1 and TRBJ1-1): SAVISQKPSRDICQRGTSLTIQCQVDSQVTMMFWYRQQPGQSLTLIATANQGSEATYESGFVIDKFPISRPNLTFSTLTVSNMSPEDSSIYLCSVDSGVRNTEAFFGQGTRLTVV.

This chain links TRBV28 with TRBJ1-5; D remains unclear. Trimming stripped 10 bases from V and 0 bases from J, with 7 bases between. This CDR3 has 12 amino acids. Per germline, CDR1 MDHEN and CDR2 SYDVKM. DNA of the CDR3: TGTGCCACCCAACATAGCAATCAGCCCCAGCATTTT. This gives the protein CATQHSNQPQHF. The whole variable domain, filled in from reference TRBV28 and TRBJ1-5, reads DVKVTQSSRYLVKRTGEKVFLECVQDMDHENMFWYRQDPGLGLRLIYFSYDVKMKEKGDIPEGYSVSREKKERFSLILESASTNQTSMYLCATQHSNQPQHFGDGTRLSIL.